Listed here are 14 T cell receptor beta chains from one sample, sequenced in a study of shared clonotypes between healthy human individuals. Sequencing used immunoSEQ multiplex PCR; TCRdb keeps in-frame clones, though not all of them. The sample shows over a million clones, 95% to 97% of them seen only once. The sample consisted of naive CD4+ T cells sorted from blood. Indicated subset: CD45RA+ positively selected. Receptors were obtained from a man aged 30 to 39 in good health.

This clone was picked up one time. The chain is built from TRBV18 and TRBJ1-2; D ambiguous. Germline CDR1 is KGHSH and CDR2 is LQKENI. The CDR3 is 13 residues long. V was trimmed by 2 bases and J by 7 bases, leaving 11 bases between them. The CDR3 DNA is TGTGCCAGCTCACCAATGGAGGAGGCTGGCTACACCTTC. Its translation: CASSPMEEAGYTF.

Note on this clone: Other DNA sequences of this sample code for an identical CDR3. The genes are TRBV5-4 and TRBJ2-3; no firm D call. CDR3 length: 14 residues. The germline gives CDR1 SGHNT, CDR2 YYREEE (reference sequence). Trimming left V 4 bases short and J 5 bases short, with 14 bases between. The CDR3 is CASSLAGLGDTQYF. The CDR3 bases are TGTGCCAGCAGCCTCGCTGGTTTGGGAGATACGCAGTATTTT. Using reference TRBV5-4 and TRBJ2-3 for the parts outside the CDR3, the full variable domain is ETGVTQSPTHLIKTRGQQVTLRCSSQSGHNTVSWYQQALGQGPQFIFQYYREEENGRGNFPPRFSGLQFPNYSSELNVNALELDDSALYLCASSLAGLGDTQYFGPGTRLTVL.

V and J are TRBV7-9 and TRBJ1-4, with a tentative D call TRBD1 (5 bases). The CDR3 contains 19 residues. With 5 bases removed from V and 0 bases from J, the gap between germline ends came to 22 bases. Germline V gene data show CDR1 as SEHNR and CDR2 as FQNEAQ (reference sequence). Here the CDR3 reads CASSRGRAGRLATNEKLFF. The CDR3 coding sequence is TGTGCCAGCAGCCGGGGGAGGGCGGGCCGGCTTGCAACTAATGAAAAACTGTTTTTT. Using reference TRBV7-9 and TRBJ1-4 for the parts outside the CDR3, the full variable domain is DTGVSQNPRHKITKRGQNVTFRCDPISEHNRLYWYRQTLGQGPEFLTYFQNEAQLEKSRLLSDRFSAERPKGSFSTLEIQRTEQGDSAMYLCASSRGRAGRLATNEKLFFGSGTQLSVL.

CDR3 DNA: TGTGCCAGCAGCCAGGGGACAGAGACCTACGAGCAGTACTTC. Amino acids: CASSQGTETYEQYF. This chain uses TRBV5-4 with TRBJ2-7, with 7 positions matching TRBD1. This CDR3 comprises 14 residues. The germline V gene encodes CDR1 SGHNT and CDR2 YYREEE (reference sequence). Germline trimming cut 4 bases from V and 2 bases from J; bases unmatched to any gene: 6.

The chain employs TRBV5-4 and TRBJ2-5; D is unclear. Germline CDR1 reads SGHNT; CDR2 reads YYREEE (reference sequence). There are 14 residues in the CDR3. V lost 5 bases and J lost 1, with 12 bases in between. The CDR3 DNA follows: TGTGCCAGCAGGCAGGCGGCTCTCCAAGAGACCCAGTACTTC. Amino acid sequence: CASRQAALQETQYF.

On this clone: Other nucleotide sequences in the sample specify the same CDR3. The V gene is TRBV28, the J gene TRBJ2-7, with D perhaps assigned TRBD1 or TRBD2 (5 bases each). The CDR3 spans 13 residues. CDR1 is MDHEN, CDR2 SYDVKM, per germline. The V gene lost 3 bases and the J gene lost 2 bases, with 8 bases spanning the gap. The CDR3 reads CASSLGPAYEQYF. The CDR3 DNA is TGTGCCAGCAGTTTGGGACCAGCCTACGAGCAGTACTTC.

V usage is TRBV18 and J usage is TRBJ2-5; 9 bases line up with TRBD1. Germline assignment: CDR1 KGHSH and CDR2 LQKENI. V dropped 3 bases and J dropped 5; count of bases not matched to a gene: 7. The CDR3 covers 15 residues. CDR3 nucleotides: TGTGCCAGCTCACCGCCCGGGACAGGGCGCGAGACCCAGTACTTC. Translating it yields CASSPPGTGRETQYF.

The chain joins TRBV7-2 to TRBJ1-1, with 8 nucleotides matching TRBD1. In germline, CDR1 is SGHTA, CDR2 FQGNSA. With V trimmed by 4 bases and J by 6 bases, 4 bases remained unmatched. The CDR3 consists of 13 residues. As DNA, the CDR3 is TGTGCCAGCAGCTCCCAGGGGGCATCTGAAGCTTTCTTT. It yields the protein CASSSQGASEAFF.

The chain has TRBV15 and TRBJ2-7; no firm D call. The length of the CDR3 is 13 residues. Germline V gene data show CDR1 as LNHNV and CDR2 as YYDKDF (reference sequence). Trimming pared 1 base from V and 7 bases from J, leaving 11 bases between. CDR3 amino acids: CATSRVSSEEQYF. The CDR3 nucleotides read TGTGCCACCAGCAGAGTTAGCTCGGAGGAGCAGTACTTC.

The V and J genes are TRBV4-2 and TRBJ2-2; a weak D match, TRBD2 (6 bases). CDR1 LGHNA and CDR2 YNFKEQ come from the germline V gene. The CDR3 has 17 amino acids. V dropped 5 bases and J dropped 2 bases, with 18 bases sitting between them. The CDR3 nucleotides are TGTGCCAGCAGCAACCTTCTCGGGAGTTCCAACACCGGGGAGCTGTTTTTT. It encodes CASSNLLGSSNTGELFF.

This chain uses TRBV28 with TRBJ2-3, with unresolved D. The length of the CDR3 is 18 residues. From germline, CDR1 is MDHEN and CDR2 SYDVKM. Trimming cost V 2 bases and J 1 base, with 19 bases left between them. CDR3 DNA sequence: TGTGCCAGCAGTTTAACCGAAAGTGCTAGGTATGGCACAGATACGCAGTATTTT. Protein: CASSLTESARYGTDTQYF.

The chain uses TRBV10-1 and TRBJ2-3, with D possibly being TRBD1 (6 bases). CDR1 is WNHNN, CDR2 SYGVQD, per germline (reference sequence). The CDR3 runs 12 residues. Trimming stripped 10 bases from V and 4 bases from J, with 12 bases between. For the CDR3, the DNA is TGCGCCACCTCCCAGGGGCCAGATACGCAGTATTTT. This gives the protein CATSQGPDTQYF.

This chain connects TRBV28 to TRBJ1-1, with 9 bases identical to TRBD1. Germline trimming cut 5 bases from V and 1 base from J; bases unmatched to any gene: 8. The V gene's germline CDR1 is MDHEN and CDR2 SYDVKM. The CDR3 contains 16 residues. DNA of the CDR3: TGTGCCAGCAGTCCAGACAGGGGGGTGAAGAACACTGAAGCTTTCTTT. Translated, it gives CASSPDRGVKNTEAFF. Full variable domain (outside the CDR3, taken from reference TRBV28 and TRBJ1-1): DVKVTQSSRYLVKRTGEKVFLECVQDMDHENMFWYRQDPGLGLRLIYFSYDVKMKEKGDIPEGYSVSREKKERFSLILESASTNQTSMYLCASSPDRGVKNTEAFFGQGTRLTVV.

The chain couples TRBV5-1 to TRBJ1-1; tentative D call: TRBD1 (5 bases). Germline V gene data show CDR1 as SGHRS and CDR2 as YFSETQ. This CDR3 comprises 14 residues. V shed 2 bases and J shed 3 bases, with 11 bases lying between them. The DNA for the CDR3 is TGCGCCAGCAGCTTAAATAAGGGGCACACTGAAGCTTTCTTT. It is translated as CASSLNKGHTEAFF.